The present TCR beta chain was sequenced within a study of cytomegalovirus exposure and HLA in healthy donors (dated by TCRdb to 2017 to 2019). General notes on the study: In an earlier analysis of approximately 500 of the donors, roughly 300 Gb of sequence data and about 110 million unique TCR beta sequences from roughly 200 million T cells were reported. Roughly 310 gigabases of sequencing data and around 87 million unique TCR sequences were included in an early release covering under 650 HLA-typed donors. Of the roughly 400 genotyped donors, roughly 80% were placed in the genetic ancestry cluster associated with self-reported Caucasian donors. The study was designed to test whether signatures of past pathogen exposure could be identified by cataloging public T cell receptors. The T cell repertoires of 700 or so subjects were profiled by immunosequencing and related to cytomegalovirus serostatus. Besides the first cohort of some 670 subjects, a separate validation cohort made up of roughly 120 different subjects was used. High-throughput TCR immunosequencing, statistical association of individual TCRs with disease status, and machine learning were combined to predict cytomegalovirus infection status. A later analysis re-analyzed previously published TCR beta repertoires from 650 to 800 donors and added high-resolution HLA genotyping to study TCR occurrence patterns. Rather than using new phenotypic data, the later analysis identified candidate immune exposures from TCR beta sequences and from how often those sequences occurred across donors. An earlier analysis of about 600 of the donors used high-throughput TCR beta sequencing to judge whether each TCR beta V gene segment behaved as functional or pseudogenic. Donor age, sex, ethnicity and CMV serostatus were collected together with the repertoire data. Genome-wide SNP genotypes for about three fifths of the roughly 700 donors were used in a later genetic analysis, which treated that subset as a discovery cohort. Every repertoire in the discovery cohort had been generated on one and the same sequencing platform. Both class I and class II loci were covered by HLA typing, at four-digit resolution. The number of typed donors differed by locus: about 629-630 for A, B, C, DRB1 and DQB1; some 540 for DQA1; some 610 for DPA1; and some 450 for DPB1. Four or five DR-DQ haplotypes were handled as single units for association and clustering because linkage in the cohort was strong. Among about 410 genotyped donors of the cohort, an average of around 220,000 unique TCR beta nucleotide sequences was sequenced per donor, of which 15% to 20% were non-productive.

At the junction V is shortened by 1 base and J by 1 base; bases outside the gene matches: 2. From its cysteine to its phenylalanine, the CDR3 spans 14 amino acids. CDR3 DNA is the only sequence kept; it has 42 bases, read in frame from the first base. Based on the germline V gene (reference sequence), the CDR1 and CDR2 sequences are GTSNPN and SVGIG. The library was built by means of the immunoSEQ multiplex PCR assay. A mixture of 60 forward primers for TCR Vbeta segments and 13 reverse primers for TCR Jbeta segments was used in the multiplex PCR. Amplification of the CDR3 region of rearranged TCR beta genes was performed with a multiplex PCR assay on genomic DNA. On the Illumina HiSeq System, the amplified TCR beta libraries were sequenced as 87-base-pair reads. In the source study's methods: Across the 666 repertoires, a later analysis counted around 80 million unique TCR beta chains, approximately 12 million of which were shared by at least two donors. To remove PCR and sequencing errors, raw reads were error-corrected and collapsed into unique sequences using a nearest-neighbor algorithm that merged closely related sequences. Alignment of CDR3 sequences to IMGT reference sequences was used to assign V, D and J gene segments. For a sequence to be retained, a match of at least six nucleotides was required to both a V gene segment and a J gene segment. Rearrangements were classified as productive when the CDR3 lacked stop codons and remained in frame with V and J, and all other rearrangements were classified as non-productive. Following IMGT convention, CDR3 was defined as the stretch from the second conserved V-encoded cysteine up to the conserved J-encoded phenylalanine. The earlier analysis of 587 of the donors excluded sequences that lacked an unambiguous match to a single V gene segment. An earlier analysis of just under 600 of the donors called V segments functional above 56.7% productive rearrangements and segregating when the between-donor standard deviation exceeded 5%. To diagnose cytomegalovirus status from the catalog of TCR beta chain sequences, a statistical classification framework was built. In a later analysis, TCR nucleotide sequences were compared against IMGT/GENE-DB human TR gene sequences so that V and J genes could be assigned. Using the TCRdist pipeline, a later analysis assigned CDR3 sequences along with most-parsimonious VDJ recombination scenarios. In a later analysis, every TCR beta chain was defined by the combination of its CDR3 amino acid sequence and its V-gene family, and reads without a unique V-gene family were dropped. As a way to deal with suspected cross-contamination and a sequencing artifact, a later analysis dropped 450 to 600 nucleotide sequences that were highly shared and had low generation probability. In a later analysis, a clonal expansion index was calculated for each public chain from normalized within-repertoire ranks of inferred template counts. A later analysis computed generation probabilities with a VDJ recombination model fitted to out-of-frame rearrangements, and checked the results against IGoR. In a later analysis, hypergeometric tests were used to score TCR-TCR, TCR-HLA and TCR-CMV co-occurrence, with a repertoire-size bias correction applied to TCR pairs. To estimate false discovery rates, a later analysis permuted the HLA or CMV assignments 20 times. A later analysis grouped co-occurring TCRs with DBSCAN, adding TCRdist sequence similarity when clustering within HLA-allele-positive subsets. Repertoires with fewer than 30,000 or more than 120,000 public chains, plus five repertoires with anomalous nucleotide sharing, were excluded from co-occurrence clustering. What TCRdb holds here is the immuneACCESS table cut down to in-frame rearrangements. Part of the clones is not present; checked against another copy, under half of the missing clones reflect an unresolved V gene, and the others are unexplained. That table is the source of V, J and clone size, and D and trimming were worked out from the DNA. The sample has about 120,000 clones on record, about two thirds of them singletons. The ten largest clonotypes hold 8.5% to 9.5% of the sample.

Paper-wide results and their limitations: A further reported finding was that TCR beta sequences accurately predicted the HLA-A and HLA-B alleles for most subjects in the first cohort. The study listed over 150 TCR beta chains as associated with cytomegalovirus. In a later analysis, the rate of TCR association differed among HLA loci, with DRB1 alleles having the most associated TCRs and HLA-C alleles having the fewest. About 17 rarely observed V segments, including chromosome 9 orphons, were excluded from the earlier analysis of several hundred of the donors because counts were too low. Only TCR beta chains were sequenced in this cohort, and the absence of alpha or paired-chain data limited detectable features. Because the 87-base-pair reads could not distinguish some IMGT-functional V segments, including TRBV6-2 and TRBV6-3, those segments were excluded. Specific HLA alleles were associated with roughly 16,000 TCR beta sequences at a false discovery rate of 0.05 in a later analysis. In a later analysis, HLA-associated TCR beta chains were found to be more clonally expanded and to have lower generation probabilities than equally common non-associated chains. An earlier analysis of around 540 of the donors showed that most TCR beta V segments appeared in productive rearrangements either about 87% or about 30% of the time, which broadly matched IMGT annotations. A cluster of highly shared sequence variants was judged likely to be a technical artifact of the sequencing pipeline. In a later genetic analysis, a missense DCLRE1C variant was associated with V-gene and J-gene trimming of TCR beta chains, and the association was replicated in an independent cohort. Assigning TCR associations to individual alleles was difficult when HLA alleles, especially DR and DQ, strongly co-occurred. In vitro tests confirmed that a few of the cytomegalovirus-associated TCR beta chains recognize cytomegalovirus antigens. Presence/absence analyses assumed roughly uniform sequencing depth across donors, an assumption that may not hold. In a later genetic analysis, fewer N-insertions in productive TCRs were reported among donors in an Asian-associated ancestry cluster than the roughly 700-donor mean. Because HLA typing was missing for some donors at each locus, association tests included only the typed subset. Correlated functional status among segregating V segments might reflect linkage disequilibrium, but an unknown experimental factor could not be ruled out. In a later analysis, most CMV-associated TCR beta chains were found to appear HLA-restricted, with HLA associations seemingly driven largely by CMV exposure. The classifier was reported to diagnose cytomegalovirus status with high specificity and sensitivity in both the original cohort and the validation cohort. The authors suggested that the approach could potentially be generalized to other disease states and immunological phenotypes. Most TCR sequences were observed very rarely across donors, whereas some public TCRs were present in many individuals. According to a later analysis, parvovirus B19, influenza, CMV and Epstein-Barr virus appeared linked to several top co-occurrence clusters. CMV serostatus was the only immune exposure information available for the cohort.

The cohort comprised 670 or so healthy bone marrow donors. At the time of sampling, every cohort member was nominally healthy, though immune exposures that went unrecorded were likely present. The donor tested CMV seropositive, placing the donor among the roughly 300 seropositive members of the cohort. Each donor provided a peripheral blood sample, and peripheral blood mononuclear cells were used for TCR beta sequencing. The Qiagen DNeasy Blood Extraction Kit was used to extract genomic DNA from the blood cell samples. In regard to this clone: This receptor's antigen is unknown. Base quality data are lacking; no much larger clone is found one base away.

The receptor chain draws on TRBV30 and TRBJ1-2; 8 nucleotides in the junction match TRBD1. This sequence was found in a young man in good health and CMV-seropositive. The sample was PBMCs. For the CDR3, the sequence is CAWSDRGGNYGYTF. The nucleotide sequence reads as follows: TGTGCCTGGAGTGACAGGGGGGGTAACTATGGCTACACCTTC.